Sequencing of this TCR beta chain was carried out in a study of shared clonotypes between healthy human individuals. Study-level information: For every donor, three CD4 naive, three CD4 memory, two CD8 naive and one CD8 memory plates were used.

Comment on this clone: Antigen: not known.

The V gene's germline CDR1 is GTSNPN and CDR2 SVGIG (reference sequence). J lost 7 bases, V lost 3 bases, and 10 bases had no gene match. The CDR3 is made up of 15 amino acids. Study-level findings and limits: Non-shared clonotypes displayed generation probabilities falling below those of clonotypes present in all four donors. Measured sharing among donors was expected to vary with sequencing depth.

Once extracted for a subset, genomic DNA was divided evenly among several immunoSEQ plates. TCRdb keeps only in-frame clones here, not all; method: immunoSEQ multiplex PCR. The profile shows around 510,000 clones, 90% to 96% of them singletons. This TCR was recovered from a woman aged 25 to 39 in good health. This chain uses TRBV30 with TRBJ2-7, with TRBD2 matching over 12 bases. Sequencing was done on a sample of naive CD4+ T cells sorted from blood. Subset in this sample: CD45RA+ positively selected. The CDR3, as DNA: TGTGCCTGGAGCGGCTTAAGACTAGCGGGAGATGAGCAGTACTTC. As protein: CAWSGLRLAGDEQYF.